A selection of T cell receptor beta chains follows, all from one sample in a study of cytomegalovirus exposure and HLA in healthy donors. Clones were read by immunoSEQ multiplex PCR, and TCRdb kept only the in-frame ones, dropping some. The profile shows about 88,000 clones, approximately 84% of them singletons. The sequencing input was PBMCs. These receptors were obtained from a woman between 18 and 29 years old in good health and CMV-seropositive. CDR3s include the opening cysteine and the closing phenylalanine or tryptophan. The D gene is left open where the match is weak. The size entry is marked missing in some rows and otherwise reads once, few, many or a size class.

d_call,j_call,v_call,clone_size,cdr3_nt,cdr3_aa
.,TRBJ1-3,TRBV28,.,TGTGCCAGCAGTTTCTCGGGGGTTGCTGGAAACACCATATATTTT,CASSFSGVAGNTIYF
TRBD2,TRBJ2-7,TRBV5-3,.,TGTGCCAGAAGCGTCGGGACTAGCGGGGACCTCTACGAGCAGTACTTC,CARSVGTSGDLYEQYF
.,TRBJ2-3,TRBV28,.,TGTGCCAGCAAGGAGAGCACAGATACGCAGTATTTT,CASKESTDTQYF
.,TRBJ1-2,TRBV5-1,.,TGCGCCAGCAGCTTGGATGGGGGGGCGAGAAACTATGGCTACACCTTC,CASSLDGGARNYGYTF
.,TRBJ2-7,TRBV5-1,.,TGCGCCAGCAGCGTCGAGGGCGCGACCTCCGAGCAGTACTTC,CASSVEGATSEQYF
.,TRBJ2-2,TRBV19,.,TGTGCCAGTAGAGAGGGGAACACCGGGGAGCTGTTTTTT,CASREGNTGELFF
TRBD2,TRBJ2-7,TRBV18,.,TGTGCCAGCTCACCTAATCCCGGGACTAGCGGGGGAGCCTACGAGCAGTACTTC,CASSPNPGTSGGAYEQYF
TRBD2,TRBJ2-1,TRBV6-4,.,TGTGCCAGCAGTGACCTTCTAGCGGGCGAGCAGTTCTTC,CASSDLLAGEQFF
TRBD1,TRBJ2-7,TRBV7-9,.,TGTGCCAGCAGCTTAGCCGCGGGACAGGGGCGGAACGAGCAGTACTTC,CASSLAAGQGRNEQYF
TRBD1,TRBJ2-7,TRBV18,.,TGTGCCAGCTCACCATCTCTGGGACAGGGGGTCTACGAGCAGTACTTC,CASSPSLGQGVYEQYF
TRBD1,TRBJ1-5,TRBV5-8,.,TGTGCCAGCAACAGGGGGCTTAAGGGTCAGCCCCAGCATTTT,CASNRGLKGQPQHF
.,TRBJ1-2,TRBV2,.,TGTGCCAGCAGTGAAAGCCATGGCTACACCTTC,CASSESHGYTF
TRBD1,TRBJ2-2,TRBV2,.,TGTGCCAGCACAGGGGGCCCAACCGGGGAGCTGTTTTTT,CASTGGPTGELFF
TRBD1,TRBJ2-3,TRBV2,once,TGTGCCAGCAGTGTCGGGACAGACTACACAGATACGCAGTATTTT,CASSVGTDYTDTQYF
TRBD1,TRBJ2-7,TRBV7-2,once,TGTGCCAGCAGCTCTGCGGGGACAGGAGAATTTTACGAGCAGTACTTC,CASSSAGTGEFYEQYF
.,TRBJ1-1,TRBV30,.,TGTGCCTGGACCCTTGTGGTAGGGCACGGGGACACTGAAGCTTTCTTT,CAWTLVVGHGDTEAFF
TRBD1,TRBJ1-3,TRBV18,once,TGTGCCAGCTCGCCTCAGGGGGCGACTGGAAACACCATATATTTT,CASSPQGATGNTIYF
TRBD1,TRBJ2-2,TRBV10-3,.,TGTGCCATCACGGACAGGGGGCATGCCACCGGGGAGCTGTTTTTT,CAITDRGHATGELFF
.,TRBJ2-1,TRBV2,.,TGTGCCAGCAGTGGCTGGACTCGTCCGACCAATGAGCAGTTCTTC,CASSGWTRPTNEQFF
TRBD2,TRBJ2-1,TRBV30,few,TGTGCCTGCAGAGGCGGGACTAGCGGGGGGGCCGATGAGCAGTTCTTC,CACRGGTSGGADEQFF
TRBD2,TRBJ2-1,TRBV28,.,TGTGCCAGCAGTTTAAAGGGTCTAGCGGGGCCAGGGGATGAGCAGTTCTTC,CASSLKGLAGPGDEQFF
TRBD1,TRBJ2-1,TRBV27,.,TGTGCCAGCAGTTCGCCGGACAGGGGGCCCTCACGTGAGCAGTTCTTC,CASSSPDRGPSREQFF
.,TRBJ1-6,TRBV11-2,.,TGTGCCAGCAGCTTAGTTCCAGGGCATTCACCCCTCCACTTT,CASSLVPGHSPLHF
TRBD1,TRBJ1-2,TRBV2,.,TGTGCCAGCAGTGAGCGGGACAGGGGCTATGGCTACACCTTC,CASSERDRGYGYTF
.,TRBJ2-7,TRBV18,.,TGTGCCAGCTCACCGATTCATCTGTTGGCGGGACGGATGAAAATGGGGCAGTACTTC,CASSPIHLLAGRMKMGQYF
TRBD1,TRBJ1-5,TRBV7-8,.,TGTGCCAGCAGCATGGGACAGGTTTATCAGCCCCAGCATTTT,CASSMGQVYQPQHF
TRBD1,TRBJ2-7,TRBV5-1,.,TGCGCCAGCAGCGCAATCCCCGGGACAGGGGGTAACGAGCAGTACTTC,CASSAIPGTGGNEQYF
.,TRBJ2-7,TRBV4-1,.,TGCGCCAGCAGCCTAAGCAGGTTCTCGGCCTACGAGCAGTACTTC,CASSLSRFSAYEQYF
TRBD1,TRBJ2-1,TRBV4-1,.,TGCGCCAGCAGTCCAAGATCAGTTACCAGGGGGCTGGGTAATGAGCAGTTCTTC,CASSPRSVTRGLGNEQFF
.,TRBJ2-3,TRBV10-3,.,TGTGCCATCATCCGAGGGCCGGGTTCTGGCACAGATACGCAGTATTTT,CAIIRGPGSGTDTQYF
.,TRBJ1-2,TRBV27,.,TGTGCCAGCAGTACCTTATCAGCTAACTATGGCTACACCTTC,CASSTLSANYGYTF
.,TRBJ1-6,TRBV2,.,TGTGCCAGCAGTGAAGGAGGGAATAATTCACCCCTCCACTTT,CASSEGGNNSPLHF
TRBD1,TRBJ1-1,TRBV6-5,.,TGTGCCAGCAGTTCGCGGACAGGGCGCACTGAAGCTTTCTTT,CASSSRTGRTEAFF
TRBD1,TRBJ2-6,TRBV5-1,.,TGCGCCAGCAGCAGTCAGGGGGCTGGGGCCAACGTCCTGACTTTC,CASSSQGAGANVLTF
.,TRBJ1-2,TRBV19,.,TGTGCCAGTACCCCCGGCAGGGGCTATGGCTACACCTTC,CASTPGRGYGYTF
.,TRBJ1-5,TRBV30,few,TGTGCCTGGAGTCCAGGCAGCAATCAGCCCCAGCATTTT,CAWSPGSNQPQHF
.,TRBJ2-4,TRBV9,.,TGTGCCAGCAGCACCCAGGGGAAAAACATTCAGTACTTC,CASSTQGKNIQYF
TRBD1,TRBJ1-1,TRBV6-6,.,TGTGCCAGCAGTTACCCCGACAGGGGGATGAACACTGAAGCTTTCTTT,CASSYPDRGMNTEAFF
.,TRBJ1-2,TRBV2,.,TGTGCCAGCATGGTGGAGAGCTACACCTTC,CASMVESYTF
TRBD2,TRBJ2-1,TRBV7-3,.,TGTGCCAGCAGCCCAGCGGGGGACTCCTACAATGAGCAGTTCTTC,CASSPAGDSYNEQFF
.,TRBJ2-3,TRBV20-1,.,TGCAGTCAATTTACAGATACGCAGTATTTT,CSQFTDTQYF
TRBD1,TRBJ1-1,TRBV10-2,.,TGCGCCAGCAGTTTTCAGGGGGAGAACACTGAAGCTTTCTTT,CASSFQGENTEAFF
.,TRBJ1-2,TRBV6-1,few,TGTGCCAGCAGCCCAGACAGCGACTATGGCTACACCTTC,CASSPDSDYGYTF
.,TRBJ2-1,TRBV4-2,.,TGTGCCAGCAGCCAAGAAATCAGCGGCTCCACTTTAAATGAGCAGTTCTTC,CASSQEISGSTLNEQFF
TRBD1,TRBJ1-1,TRBV9,few,TGTGCCAGCAGCCCAAAGATACAGGGGGGCGCTGAAGCTTTCTTT,CASSPKIQGGAEAFF
.,TRBJ2-5,TRBV6-5,.,TGTGCCAGCAGTTACGGCGAGACCCAGTACTTC,CASSYGETQYF
.,TRBJ1-2,TRBV7-2,.,TGTGCCAGCAGCGCAAGCCGACAGACTTCTAACTATGGCTACACCTTC,CASSASRQTSNYGYTF
TRBD2,TRBJ2-1,TRBV11-3,.,TGTGCCAGCAGCTTAGGGACTAGCGGGGGGGCCTACAATGAGCAGTTCTTC,CASSLGTSGGAYNEQFF
.,TRBJ1-2,TRBV9,once,TGTGCCAGCAGCGCGTCGCAGGGGTCGTATAACTATGGCTACACCTTC,CASSASQGSYNYGYTF
.,TRBJ1-1,TRBV15,.,TGTGCCACCACGGCGCCCGAGGGCACTGAAGCTTTCTTT,CATTAPEGTEAFF
.,TRBJ2-7,TRBV5-4,.,TGTGCCAGCAGCGAGGAGTTGACAGGCCGTCGCGAGCAGTACTTC,CASSEELTGRREQYF
TRBD1,TRBJ2-7,TRBV2,.,TGTGCCAGCAGTGAACGGGACAGGGAGGGCGAGCAGTACTTC,CASSERDREGEQYF
.,TRBJ1-2,TRBV27,.,TGTGCCAGCAGTCCGCGTGGGCTTAACTATGGCTACACCTTC,CASSPRGLNYGYTF
.,TRBJ1-6,TRBV7-6,.,TGTGCCAGCAGCTTGCAGAATAATTCACCCCTCCACTTT,CASSLQNNSPLHF